These T cell receptor beta chains were read from a single sample in a study of blood T cell repertoires in COVID-19. The assay was immunoSEQ multiplex PCR, and TCRdb's table has in-frame clones only and misses some. The sample holds under 350,000 clones; around 86% are singletons and the top ten take about 4.2%. Sequenced: PBMCs or T cells enriched from blood (not recorded which). The receptors here all came from a man in his thirties or forties who had recovered from COVID-19. Both conserved end residues are part of each CDR3. Fields, in order: D gene, J gene, clone size, V gene, CDR3 protein, CDR3 DNA. The D gene is left open where the match is weak. Clone size is given for some rows only: seen once, a few or many times, or a class if the clone is expanded.

d_call: NA
j_call: TRBJ1-2
clone_size: NA
v_call: TRBV18
cdr3_aa: CASLGQQANYGYTF
cdr3_nt: TGTGCCAGCTTAGGACAGCAAGCTAACTATGGCTACACCTTC

d_call: NA
j_call: TRBJ1-1
clone_size: NA
v_call: TRBV18
cdr3_aa: CASSRSGQRGPNTEAFF
cdr3_nt: TGTGCCAGCTCACGCAGCGGGCAGAGAGGACCCAACACTGAAGCTTTCTTT

d_call: TRBD1
j_call: TRBJ1-3
clone_size: NA
v_call: TRBV19
cdr3_aa: CASSKSGTGNSGNTIYF
cdr3_nt: TGTGCCAGTAGTAAGTCCGGGACAGGAAACTCTGGAAACACCATATATTTT

d_call: NA
j_call: TRBJ2-2
clone_size: NA
v_call: TRBV19
cdr3_aa: CASSIDHPGRFPGELFF
cdr3_nt: TGTGCCAGTAGTATAGATCATCCGGGAAGGTTTCCCGGGGAGCTGTTTTTT

d_call: NA
j_call: TRBJ2-5
clone_size: NA
v_call: TRBV18
cdr3_aa: CASSPPSLKTQYF
cdr3_nt: TGTGCCAGCTCACCACCGAGTCTAAAGACCCAGTACTTC

d_call: NA
j_call: TRBJ2-1
clone_size: NA
v_call: TRBV27
cdr3_aa: CASGSGYGPYNEQFF
cdr3_nt: TGTGCCAGTGGGTCGGGATATGGACCCTACAATGAGCAGTTCTTC

d_call: NA
j_call: TRBJ1-5
clone_size: NA
v_call: TRBV28
cdr3_aa: CASRRRPGGNQPQHF
cdr3_nt: TGTGCCAGCAGACGTCGCCCAGGGGGCAATCAGCCCCAGCATTTT

d_call: TRBD1
j_call: TRBJ1-1
clone_size: few
v_call: TRBV4-1
cdr3_aa: CASSQGARGAVAFF
cdr3_nt: TGCGCCAGCAGCCAAGGGGCCAGGGGGGCGGTAGCTTTCTTT

d_call: NA
j_call: TRBJ1-1
clone_size: once
v_call: TRBV7-6
cdr3_aa: CASSWGLMNTEAFF
cdr3_nt: TGTGCCAGCAGCTGGGGACTGATGAACACTGAAGCTTTCTTT

d_call: NA
j_call: TRBJ2-5
clone_size: NA
v_call: TRBV21-1
cdr3_aa: CASSLRDRGRETQYF
cdr3_nt: TGTGCCAGCAGCCTCCGGGACAGGGGCAGGGAGACCCAGTACTTC

d_call: NA
j_call: TRBJ2-3
clone_size: NA
v_call: TRBV6-4
cdr3_aa: CASTHARSTDTQYF
cdr3_nt: TGTGCCAGCACCCACGCTAGGTCCACAGATACGCAGTATTTT

d_call: TRBD1
j_call: TRBJ1-1
clone_size: few
v_call: TRBV7-9
cdr3_aa: CASSLGTGDTEAFF
cdr3_nt: TGTGCCAGCAGCTTAGGGACAGGGGACACTGAAGCTTTCTTT